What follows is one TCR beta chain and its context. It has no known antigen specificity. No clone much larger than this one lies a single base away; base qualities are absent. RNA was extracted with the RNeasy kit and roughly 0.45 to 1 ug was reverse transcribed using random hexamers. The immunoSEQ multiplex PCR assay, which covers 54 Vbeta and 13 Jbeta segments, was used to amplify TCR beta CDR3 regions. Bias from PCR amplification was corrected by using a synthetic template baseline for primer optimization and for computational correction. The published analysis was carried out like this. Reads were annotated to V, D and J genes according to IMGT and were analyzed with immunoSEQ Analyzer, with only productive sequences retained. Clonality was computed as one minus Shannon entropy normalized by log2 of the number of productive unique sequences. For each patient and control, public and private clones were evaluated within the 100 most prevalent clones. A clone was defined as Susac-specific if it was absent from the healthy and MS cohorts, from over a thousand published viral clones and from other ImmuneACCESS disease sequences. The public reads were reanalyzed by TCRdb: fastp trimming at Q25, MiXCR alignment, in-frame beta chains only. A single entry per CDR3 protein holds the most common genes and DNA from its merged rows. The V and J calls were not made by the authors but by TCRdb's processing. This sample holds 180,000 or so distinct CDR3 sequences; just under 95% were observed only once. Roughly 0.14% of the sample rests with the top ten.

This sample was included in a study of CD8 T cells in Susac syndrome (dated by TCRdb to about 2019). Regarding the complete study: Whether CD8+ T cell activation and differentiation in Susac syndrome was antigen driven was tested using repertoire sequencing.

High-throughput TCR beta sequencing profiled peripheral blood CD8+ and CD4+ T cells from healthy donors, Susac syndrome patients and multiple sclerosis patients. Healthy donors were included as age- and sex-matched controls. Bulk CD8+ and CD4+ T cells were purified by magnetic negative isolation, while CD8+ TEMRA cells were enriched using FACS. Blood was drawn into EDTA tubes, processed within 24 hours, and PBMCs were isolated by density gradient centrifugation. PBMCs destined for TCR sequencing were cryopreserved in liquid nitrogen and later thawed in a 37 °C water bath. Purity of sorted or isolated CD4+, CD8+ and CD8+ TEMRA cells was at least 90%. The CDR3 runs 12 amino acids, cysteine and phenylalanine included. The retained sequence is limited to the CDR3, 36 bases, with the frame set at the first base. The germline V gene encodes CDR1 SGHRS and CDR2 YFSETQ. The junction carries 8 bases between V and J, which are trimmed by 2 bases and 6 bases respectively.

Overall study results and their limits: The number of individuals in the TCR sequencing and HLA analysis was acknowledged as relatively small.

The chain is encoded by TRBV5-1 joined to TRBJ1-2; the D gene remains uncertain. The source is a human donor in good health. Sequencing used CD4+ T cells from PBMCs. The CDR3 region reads CASSFTGNGYTF. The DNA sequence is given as TGCGCCAGCAGCTTTACGGGGAATGGCTACACCTTC.